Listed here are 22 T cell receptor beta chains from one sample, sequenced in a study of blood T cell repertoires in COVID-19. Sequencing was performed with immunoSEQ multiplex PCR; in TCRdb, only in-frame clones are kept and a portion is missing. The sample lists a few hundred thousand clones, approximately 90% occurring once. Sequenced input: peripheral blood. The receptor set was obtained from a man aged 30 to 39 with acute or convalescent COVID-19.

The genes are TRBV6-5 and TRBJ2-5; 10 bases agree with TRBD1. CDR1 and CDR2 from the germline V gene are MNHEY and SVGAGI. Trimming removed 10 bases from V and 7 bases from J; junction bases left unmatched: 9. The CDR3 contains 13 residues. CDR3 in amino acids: CATRQGARVTQYF. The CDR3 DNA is TGTGCCACCCGACAGGGGGCGAGGGTGACCCAGTACTTC.

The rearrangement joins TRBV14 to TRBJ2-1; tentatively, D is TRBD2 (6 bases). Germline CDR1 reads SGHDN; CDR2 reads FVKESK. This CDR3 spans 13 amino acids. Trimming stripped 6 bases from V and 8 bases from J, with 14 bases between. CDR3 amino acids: CASSRGGTDEQFF. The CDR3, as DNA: TGTGCCAGCAGTAGGGGTGGGACTGATGAGCAGTTCTTC.

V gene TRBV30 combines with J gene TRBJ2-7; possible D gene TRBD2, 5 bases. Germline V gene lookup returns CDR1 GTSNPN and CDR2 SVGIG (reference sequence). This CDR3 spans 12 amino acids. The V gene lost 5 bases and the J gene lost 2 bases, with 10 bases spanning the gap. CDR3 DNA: TGTGCCTGGGACGGGGTAACCTACGAGCAGTACTTC. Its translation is CAWDGVTYEQYF. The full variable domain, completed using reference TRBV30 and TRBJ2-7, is SQTIHQWPATLVQPVGSPLSLECTVEGTSNPNLYWYRQAAGRGLQLLFYSVGIGQISSEVPQNLSASRPQDRQFILSSKKLLLSDSGFYLCAWDGVTYEQYFGPGTRLTVT.

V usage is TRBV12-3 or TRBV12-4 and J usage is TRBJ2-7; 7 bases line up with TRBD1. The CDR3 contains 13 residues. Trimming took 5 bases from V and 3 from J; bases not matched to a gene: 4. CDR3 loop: CASSAGQDYEQYF. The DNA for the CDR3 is TGTGCCAGCAGTGCCGGACAGGACTACGAGCAGTACTTC.

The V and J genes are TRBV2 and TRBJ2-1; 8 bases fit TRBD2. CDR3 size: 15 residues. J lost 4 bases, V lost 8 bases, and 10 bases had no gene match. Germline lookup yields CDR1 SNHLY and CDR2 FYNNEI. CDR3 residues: CASGRRAGAYNEQFF. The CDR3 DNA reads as TGTGCCAGCGGGAGAAGAGCGGGGGCATACAATGAGCAGTTCTTC.

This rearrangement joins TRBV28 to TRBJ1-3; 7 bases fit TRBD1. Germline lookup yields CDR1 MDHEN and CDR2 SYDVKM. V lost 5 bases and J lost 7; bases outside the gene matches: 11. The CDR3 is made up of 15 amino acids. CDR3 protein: CASSNPTGLSNTIYF. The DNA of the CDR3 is TGTGCCAGCAGTAACCCGACAGGGTTGAGTAACACCATATATTTT. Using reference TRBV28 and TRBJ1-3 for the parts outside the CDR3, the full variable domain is DVKVTQSSRYLVKRTGEKVFLECVQDMDHENMFWYRQDPGLGLRLIYFSYDVKMKEKGDIPEGYSVSREKKERFSLILESASTNQTSMYLCASSNPTGLSNTIYFGEGSWLTVV.

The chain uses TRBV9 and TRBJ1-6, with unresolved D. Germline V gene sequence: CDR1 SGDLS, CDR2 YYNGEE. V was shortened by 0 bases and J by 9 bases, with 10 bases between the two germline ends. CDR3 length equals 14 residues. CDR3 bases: TGTGCCAGCAGCGTAGACGGCAGGTCTTCACCCCTCCACTTT. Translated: CASSVDGRSSPLHF.

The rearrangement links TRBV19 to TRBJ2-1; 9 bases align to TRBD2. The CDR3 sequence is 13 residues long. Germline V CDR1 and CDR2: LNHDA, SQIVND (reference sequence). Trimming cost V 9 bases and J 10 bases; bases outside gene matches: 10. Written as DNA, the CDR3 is TGTGCCAGCACGAGTAGCGGGAGACGCGAGCAGTTCTTC. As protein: CASTSSGRREQFF.

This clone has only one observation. CDR3 nucleotide sequence: TGTGCCAGTAGTATTGGCACTAGGAACACTGAAGCTTTCTTT. Its protein is CASSIGTRNTEAFF. The chain joins TRBV19 to TRBJ1-1; no definite D call. Germline CDR1 LNHDA, CDR2 SQIVND (reference sequence). Trimming removed 3 bases at V and 1 base at J, with 9 bases between. The CDR3 has 14 amino acids.

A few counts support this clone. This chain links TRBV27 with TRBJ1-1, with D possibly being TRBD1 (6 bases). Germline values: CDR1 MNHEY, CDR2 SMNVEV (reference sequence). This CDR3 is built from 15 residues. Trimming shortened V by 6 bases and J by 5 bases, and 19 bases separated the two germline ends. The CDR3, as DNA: TGTGCCAGCAGCTCGATTACAGGGAGGGAGACTGAAGCTTTCTTT. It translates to CASSSITGRETEAFF.

The CDR3 loop reads CASSLNSGRSYNEQFF. The CDR3, as DNA: TGCGCCAGCAGCTTAAATAGCGGGAGATCGTACAATGAGCAGTTCTTC. The rearrangement links TRBV5-1 to TRBJ2-1, with 9 bases matching TRBD2. V lost 2 bases and J lost 4; bases outside the gene matches: 7. The germline CDR1 and CDR2 sequences are SGHRS and YFSETQ. The CDR3 totals 16 residues. The variable domain in full, with the rest retrieved from reference TRBV5-1 and TRBJ2-1, is KAGVTQTPRYLIKTRGQQVTLSCSPISGHRSVSWYQQTPGQGLQFLFEYFSETQRNKGNFPGRFSGRQFSNSRSEMNVSTLELGDSALYLCASSLNSGRSYNEQFFGPGTRLTVL.

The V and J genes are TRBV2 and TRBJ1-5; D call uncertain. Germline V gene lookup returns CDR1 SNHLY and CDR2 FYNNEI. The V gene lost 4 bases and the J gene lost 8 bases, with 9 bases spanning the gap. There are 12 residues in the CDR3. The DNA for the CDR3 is TGTGCCAGCAGTGCGGGTTCAGAGCCCCAGCATTTT. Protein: CASSAGSEPQHF.

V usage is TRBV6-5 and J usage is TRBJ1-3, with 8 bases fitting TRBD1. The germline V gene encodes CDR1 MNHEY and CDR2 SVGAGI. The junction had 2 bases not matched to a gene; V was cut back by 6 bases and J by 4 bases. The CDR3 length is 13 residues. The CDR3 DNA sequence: TGTGCCAGCAGGGACAGGGCCGGAAACACCATATATTTT. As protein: CASRDRAGNTIYF.

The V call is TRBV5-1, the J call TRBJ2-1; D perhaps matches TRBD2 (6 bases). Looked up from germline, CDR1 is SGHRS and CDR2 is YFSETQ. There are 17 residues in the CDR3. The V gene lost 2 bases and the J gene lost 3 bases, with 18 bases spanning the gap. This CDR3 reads CASSLSRGLSDYNEQFF. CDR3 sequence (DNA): TGCGCCAGCAGCTTAAGCCGCGGACTATCAGACTACAATGAGCAGTTCTTC. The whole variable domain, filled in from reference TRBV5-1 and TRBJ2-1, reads KAGVTQTPRYLIKTRGQQVTLSCSPISGHRSVSWYQQTPGQGLQFLFEYFSETQRNKGNFPGRFSGRQFSNSRSEMNVSTLELGDSALYLCASSLSRGLSDYNEQFFGPGTRLTVL.

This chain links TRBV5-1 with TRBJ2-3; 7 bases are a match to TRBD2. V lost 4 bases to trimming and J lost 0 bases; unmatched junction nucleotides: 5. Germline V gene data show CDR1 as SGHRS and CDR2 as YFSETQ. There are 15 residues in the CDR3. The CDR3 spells CASSGEGASTDTQYF. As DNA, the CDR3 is TGCGCCAGCAGCGGGGAGGGAGCTAGCACAGATACGCAGTATTTT. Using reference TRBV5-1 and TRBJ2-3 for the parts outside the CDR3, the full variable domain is KAGVTQTPRYLIKTRGQQVTLSCSPISGHRSVSWYQQTPGQGLQFLFEYFSETQRNKGNFPGRFSGRQFSNSRSEMNVSTLELGDSALYLCASSGEGASTDTQYFGPGTRLTVL.

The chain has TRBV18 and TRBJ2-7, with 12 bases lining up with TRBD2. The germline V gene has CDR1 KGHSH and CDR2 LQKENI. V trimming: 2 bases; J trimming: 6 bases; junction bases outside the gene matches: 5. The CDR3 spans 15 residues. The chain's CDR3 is CASSPGLAGRGEQYF. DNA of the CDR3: TGTGCCAGCTCACCAGGACTAGCGGGGCGGGGCGAGCAGTACTTC.

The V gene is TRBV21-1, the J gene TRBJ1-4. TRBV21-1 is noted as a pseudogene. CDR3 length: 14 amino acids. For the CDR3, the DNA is TGTGCCAGCAGCCCAGGGAGGTTGAATGAAAAACTGTTTTTT. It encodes CASSPGRLNEKLFF.

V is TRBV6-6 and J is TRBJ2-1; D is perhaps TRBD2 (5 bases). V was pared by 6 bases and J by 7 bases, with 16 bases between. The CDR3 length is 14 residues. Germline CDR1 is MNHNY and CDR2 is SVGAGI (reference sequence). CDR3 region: CASSFVARGNEQFF. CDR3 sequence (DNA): TGTGCCAGCAGCTTTGTGGCGCGAGGGAATGAGCAGTTCTTC.

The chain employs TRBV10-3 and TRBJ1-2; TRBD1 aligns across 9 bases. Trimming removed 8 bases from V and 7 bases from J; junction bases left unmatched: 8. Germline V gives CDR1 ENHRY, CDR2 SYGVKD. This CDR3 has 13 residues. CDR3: CAIPQGAGVGYTF. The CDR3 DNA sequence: TGTGCCATCCCACAGGGGGCGGGTGTTGGCTACACCTTC.

CDR3 sequence: CASSFQDRRDEQFF. The CDR3 DNA follows: TGTGCCAGCAGTTTCCAGGACAGGAGGGATGAGCAGTTCTTC. The rearrangement joins TRBV28 to TRBJ2-1; D perhaps matches TRBD1 (7 bases). Germline CDR1 is MDHEN and CDR2 is SYDVKM. V lost 3 bases and J 8 bases, leaving 14 bases between the germline ends. This CDR3 is built from 14 residues.

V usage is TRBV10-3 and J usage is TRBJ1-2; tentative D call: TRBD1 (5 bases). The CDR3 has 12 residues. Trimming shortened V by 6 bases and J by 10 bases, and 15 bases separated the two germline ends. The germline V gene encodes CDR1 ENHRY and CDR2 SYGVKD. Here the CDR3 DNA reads TGTGCCATCAGGACAGCCACCTTGGACTACACCTTC. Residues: CAIRTATLDYTF.

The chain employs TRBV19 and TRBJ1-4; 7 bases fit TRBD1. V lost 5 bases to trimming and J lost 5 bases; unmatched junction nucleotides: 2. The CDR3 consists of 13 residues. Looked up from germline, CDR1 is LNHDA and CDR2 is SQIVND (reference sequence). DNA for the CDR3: TGTGCCAGTAGTGTGGGACAGAATGAAAAACTGTTTTTT. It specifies CASSVGQNEKLFF.